The entry below gives a single T cell receptor beta chain sequence along with its context. What it recognizes is unknown. TCR alpha and TCR beta cDNA libraries carrying sample barcodes and UMIs came from 5'RACE with constant-segment primers. TCRdb used MiXCR to reprocess the 5' RACE reads, holding one entry per CDR3 protein. The sample lists hundreds of thousands of distinct CDR3 sequences, just over 20% occurring once. The data stem from a study of T-cell memory formation after mild COVID-19. The overall study: In these data, TCR clusters were largely donor specific.

With V trimmed by 6 bases and J by 0 bases, 3 bases remained unmatched. The CDR3 length is 14 residues. Study-wide results and caveats: Clones shrinking from day 15 to 85 showed even CD4/CD8 mixes; later expanders tilted CD4+. Nothing confirmed that second-wave clones peaking on day 37 were specific for SARS-CoV-2.

Specimen: PBMCs or a T cell subset sorted from them (not recorded which). This clonotype was sampled from an adult woman who had mild COVID-19 (a few samples of this study predate the infection). Cell type and time point are not known. The chain carries TRBV12-3 or TRBV12-4 and TRBJ1-1; 8 bases fit TRBD1. The DNA of the CDR3 is TGTGCCAGCAGCCGACAGGGGATGAACACTGAAGCTTTCTTT. Amino acids: CASSRQGMNTEAFF.